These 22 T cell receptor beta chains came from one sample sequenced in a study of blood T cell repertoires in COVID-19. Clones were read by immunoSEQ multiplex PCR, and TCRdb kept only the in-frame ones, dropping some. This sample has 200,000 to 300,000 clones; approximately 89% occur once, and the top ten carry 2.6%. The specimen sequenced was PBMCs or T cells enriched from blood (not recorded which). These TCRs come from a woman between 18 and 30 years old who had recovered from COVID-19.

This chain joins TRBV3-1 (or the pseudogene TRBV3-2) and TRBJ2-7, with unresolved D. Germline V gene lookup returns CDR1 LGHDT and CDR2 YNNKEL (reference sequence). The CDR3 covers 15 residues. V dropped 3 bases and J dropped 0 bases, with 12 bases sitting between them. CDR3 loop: CASSHPSRFSYEQYF. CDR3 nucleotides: TGTGCCAGCAGCCACCCTTCCAGGTTCTCCTACGAGCAGTACTTC.

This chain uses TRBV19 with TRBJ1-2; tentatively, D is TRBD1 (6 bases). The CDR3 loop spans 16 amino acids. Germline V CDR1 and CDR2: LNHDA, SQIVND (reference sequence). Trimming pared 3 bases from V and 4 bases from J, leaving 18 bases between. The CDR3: CASSIGGQGLTYGYTF. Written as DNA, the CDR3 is TGTGCCAGTAGTATCGGTGGGCAGGGGCTCACCTATGGCTACACCTTC.

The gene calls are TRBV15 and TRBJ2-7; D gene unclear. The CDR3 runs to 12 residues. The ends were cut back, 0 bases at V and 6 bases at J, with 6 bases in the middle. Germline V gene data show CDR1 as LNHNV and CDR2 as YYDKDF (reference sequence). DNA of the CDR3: TGTGCCACCAGCAGAGATACGGGCGAGCAGTACTTC. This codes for CATSRDTGEQYF. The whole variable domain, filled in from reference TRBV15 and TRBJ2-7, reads DAMVIQNPRYQVTQFGKPVTLSCSQTLNHNVMYWYQQKSSQAPKLLFHYYDKDFNNEADTPDNFQSRRPNTSFCFLDIRSPGLGDTAMYLCATSRDTGEQYFGPGTRLTVT.

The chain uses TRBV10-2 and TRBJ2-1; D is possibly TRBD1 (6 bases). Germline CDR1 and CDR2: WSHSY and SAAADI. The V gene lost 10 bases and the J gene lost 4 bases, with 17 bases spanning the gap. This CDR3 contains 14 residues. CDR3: CATSSGHIYNEQFF. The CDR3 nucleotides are TGCGCCACCTCCTCGGGACACATATACAATGAGCAGTTCTTC.

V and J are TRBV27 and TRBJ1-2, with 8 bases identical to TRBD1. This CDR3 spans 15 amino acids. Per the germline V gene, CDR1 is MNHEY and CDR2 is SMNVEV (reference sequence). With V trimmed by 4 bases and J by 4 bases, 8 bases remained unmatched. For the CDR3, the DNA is TGTGCCAGCAGTTCCCCCAGGACAGGGATCTATGGCTACACCTTC. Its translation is CASSSPRTGIYGYTF.

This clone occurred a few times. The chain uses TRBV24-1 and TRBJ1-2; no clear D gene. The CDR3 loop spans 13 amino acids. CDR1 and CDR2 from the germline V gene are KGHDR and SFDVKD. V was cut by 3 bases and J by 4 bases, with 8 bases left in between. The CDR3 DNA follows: TGTGCCACCAGTGATGCCGGGTTCTATGGCTACACCTTC. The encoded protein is CATSDAGFYGYTF.

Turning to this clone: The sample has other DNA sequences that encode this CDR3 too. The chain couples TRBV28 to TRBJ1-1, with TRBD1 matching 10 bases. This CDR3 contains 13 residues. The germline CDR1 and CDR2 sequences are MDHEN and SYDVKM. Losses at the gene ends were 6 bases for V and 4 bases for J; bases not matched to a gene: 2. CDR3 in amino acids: CASRRTGGTEAFF. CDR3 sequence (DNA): TGTGCCAGCAGGCGGACAGGGGGCACTGAAGCTTTCTTT.

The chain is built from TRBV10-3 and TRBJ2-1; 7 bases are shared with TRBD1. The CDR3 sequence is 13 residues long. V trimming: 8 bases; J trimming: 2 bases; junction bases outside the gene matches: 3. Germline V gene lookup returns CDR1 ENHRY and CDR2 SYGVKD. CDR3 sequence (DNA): TGTGCCATCCAGGGGGAAACCTACAATGAGCAGTTCTTC. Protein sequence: CAIQGETYNEQFF.

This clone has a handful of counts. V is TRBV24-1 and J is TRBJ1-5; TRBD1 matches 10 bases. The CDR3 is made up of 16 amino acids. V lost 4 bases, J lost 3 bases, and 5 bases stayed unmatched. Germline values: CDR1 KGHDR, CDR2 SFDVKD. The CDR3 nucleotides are TGTGCCACCAGTGACCGGGACAGGGGCTACAATCAGCCCCAGCATTTT. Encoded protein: CATSDRDRGYNQPQHF.

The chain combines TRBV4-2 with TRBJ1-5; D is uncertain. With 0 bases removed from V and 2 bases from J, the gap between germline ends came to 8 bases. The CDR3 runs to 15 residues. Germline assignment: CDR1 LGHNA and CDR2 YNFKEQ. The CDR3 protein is CASSQDTGGNQPQHF. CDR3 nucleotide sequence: TGTGCCAGCAGCCAAGATACGGGTGGCAATCAGCCCCAGCATTTT.

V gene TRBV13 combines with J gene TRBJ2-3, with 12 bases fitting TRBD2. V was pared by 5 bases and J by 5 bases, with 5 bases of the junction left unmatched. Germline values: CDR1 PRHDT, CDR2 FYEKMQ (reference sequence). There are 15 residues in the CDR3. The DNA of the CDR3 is TGTGCCAGCAGCGTACCTAGCGGGAGGGTAGATACGCAGTATTTT. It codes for CASSVPSGRVDTQYF.

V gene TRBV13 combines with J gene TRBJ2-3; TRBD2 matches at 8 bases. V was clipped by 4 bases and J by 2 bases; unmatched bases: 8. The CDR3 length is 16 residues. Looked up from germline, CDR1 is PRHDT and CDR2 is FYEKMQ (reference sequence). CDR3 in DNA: TGTGCCAGCAGCTCCATTGCGGGGGGCTCCACAGATACGCAGTATTTT. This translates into CASSSIAGGSTDTQYF.

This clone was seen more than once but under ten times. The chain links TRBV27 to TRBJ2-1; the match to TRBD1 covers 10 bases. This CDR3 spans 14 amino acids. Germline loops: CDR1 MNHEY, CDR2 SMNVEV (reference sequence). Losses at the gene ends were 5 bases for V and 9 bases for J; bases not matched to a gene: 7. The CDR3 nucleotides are TGTGCCAGCAGTCTCGGGACAGGGGAAACTGAGCAGTTCTTC. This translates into CASSLGTGETEQFF.

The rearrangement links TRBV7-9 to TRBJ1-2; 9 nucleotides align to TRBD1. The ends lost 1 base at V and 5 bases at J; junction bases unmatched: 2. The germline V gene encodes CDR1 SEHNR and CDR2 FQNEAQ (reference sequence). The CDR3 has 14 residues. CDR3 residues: CASSLGGTGYGYTF. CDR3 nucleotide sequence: TGTGCCAGCAGCTTAGGTGGGACAGGGTATGGCTACACCTTC.

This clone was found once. CDR3 DNA sequence: TGTGCCACCAGCAGAGTTAGCAGGGTGGAGACCCAGTACTTC. This sequence encodes CATSRVSRVETQYF. V gene TRBV15 combines with J gene TRBJ2-5; possibly TRBD1 for D (5 bases). Germline V gives CDR1 LNHNV, CDR2 YYDKDF (reference sequence). The V gene lost 1 base and the J gene lost 5 bases, with 11 bases spanning the gap. CDR3 length: 14 residues.

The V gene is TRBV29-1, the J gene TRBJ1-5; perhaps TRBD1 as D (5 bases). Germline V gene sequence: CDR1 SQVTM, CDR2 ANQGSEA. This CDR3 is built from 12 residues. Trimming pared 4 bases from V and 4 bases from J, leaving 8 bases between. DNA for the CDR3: TGCAGCGTTGCCGACAGAAATCAGCCCCAGCATTTT. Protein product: CSVADRNQPQHF.

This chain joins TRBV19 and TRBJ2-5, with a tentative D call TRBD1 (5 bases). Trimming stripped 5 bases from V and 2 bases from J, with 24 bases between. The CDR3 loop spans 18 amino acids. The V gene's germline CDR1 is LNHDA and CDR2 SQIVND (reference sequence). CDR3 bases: TGTGCCAGTAGTCCTGACCAAAGACAGTCTAAAACACAAGAGACCCAGTACTTC. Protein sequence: CASSPDQRQSKTQETQYF.

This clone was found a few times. In nucleotides, the CDR3 is TGTGCCAGCTCATCGACAGGGGGCAATGGCTACACCTTC. Protein product: CASSSTGGNGYTF. This chain uses TRBV18 with TRBJ1-2; 10 bases agree with TRBD1. CDR1 KGHSH and CDR2 LQKENI come from the germline V gene. V trimming: 5 bases; J trimming: 6 bases; junction bases outside the gene matches: 3. This CDR3 is 13 amino acids long.

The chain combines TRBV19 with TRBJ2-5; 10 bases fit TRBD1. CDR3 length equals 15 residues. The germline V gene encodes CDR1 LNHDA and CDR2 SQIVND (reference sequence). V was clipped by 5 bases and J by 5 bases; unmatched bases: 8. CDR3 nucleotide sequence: TGTGCCAGTAGTCTCCGGGACAGGGGAGGGGAGACCCAGTACTTC. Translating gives CASSLRDRGGETQYF. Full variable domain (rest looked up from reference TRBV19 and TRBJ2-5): DGGITQSPKYLFRKEGQNVTLSCEQNLNHDAMYWYRQDPGQGLRLIYYSQIVNDFQKGDIAEGYSVSREKKESFPLTVTSAQKNPTAFYLCASSLRDRGGETQYFGPGTRLLVL.

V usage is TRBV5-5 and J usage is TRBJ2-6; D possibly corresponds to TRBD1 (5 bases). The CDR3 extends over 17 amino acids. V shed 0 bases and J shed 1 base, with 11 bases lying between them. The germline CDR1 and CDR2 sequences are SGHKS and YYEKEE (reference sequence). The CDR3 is CASSLGGIVSGANVLTF. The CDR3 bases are TGTGCCAGCAGCTTGGGGGGCATAGTATCTGGGGCCAACGTCCTGACTTTC.

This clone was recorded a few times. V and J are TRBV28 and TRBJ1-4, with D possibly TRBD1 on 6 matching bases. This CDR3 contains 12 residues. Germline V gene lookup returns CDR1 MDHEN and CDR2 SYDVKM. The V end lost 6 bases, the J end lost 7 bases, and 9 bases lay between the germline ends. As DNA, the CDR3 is TGTGCCAGCAGCAACAGGGTTGAAAAACTGTTTTTT. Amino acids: CASSNRVEKLFF. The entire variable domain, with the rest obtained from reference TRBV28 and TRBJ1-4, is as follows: DVKVTQSSRYLVKRTGEKVFLECVQDMDHENMFWYRQDPGLGLRLIYFSYDVKMKEKGDIPEGYSVSREKKERFSLILESASTNQTSMYLCASSNRVEKLFFGSGTQLSVL.

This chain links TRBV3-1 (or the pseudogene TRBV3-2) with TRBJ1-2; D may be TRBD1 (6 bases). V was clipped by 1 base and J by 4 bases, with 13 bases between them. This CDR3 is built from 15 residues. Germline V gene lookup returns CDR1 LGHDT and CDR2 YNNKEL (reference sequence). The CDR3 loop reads CASSQVWTDRYGYTF. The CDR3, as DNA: TGTGCCAGCAGCCAAGTCTGGACAGATCGCTATGGCTACACCTTC.